The rows below give T cell receptor beta chains drawn from one sample of a study of T cells after yellow fever vaccination. TCRdb used MiXCR to reprocess the 5' RACE reads, holding one entry per CDR3 protein. Here the sample spans more than 75,000 distinct CDR3 sequences, roughly 10% being singletons. The sequenced sample was CD8+ T cells not binding an NS4B(214-222) dextramer, sorted from PBMCs, obtained less than 16 days after the first yellow fever vaccination. Receptors were obtained from a man aged 18 to 35 who received the YFV17D yellow fever vaccine. CDR3s include the opening cysteine and the closing phenylalanine or tryptophan. A D gene is named only where the DNA matches it firmly. Clone size is shown for a subset of rows, as once, few, many or a class of expanded clone.

clone size	D gene	V gene	J gene	CDR3 DNA	CDR3 protein
once	TRBD1	TRBV24-1	TRBJ1-4	TGTGCCACCAGTGAGCATCCGGGACAGGGAAGCGAAAAACTGTTTTTT	CATSEHPGQGSEKLFF
many	-	TRBV15	TRBJ2-3	TGTGCCACCAGCAGGGGGGGAGATACGCAGTATTTT	CATSRGGDTQYF
few	TRBD2	TRBV11-3	TRBJ2-1	TGTGCCAGCAGCCCTCCCCGGAGCGGGGGGGCAAATGAGCAGTTCTTC	CASSPPRSGGANEQFF
-	-	TRBV20-1	TRBJ1-6	TGCAGTGCTAGAGGTGGGATGAGGGGCCGTTCACCCCTCCACTTT	CSARGGMRGRSPLHF
-	-	TRBV12-3/TRBV12-4	TRBJ2-7	TGTGCCAGCAGGCGAGCTAGCGACGTCGAGCAGTACTTC	CASRRASDVEQYF
-	-	TRBV19	TRBJ1-1	TGTGCCAGTAGTATACCTGGGACGATTTTGGCCACCGCTTGCTTT	CASSIPGTILATACF
many	-	TRBV10-3	TRBJ2-3	TGTGCCATCAGTGAGTCGGGGGTGGGCACAGATACGCAGTATTTT	CAISESGVGTDTQYF
few	-	TRBV4-3	TRBJ2-3	TGCGCCAGCAGCCAAGGGGCGGGCGGATACACAGATACGCAGTATTTT	CASSQGAGGYTDTQYF
many	-	TRBV7-2	TRBJ1-1	TGTGCCAGCAGCCTACAGGGAAACACTGAAGCTTTCTTT	CASSLQGNTEAFF
-	TRBD2	TRBV20-1	TRBJ2-1	TGCAGTGCTAGAGGGGGAGCGGGGGGGATTGAGCAGTTCTTC	CSARGGAGGIEQFF
many	-	TRBV20-1	TRBJ2-1	TGCAGTGCTAGATACGGCAGTAAAAGAACCTACAATGAGCAGTTCTTC	CSARYGSKRTYNEQFF
many	-	TRBV4-3	TRBJ2-2	TGCGCCAGCAGCCAAGATGGGACCGAAGGGGAGCTGTTTTTT	CASSQDGTEGELFF
many	TRBD2	TRBV11-2	TRBJ2-7	TGTGCCAGGAGGTCCGGGACTAGCCGCCACGAGCAGTACTTC	CARRSGTSRHEQYF
many	-	TRBV3-1	TRBJ1-6	TGTGCCAGCAGCCGAAGGACAAATTCACCCCTCCACTTT	CASSRRTNSPLHF
few	-	TRBV9	TRBJ2-7	TGTGCCAGCAGCGGAGGGGGGACAAATACCTACGAGCAGTACTTC	CASSGGGTNTYEQYF
few	-	TRBV6-1	TRBJ1-6	TGTGCCAGCAGTCAACAGGGAGCACCCTATAATTCACCCCTCCACTTT	CASSQQGAPYNSPLHF
few	TRBD1	TRBV28	TRBJ2-2	TGTGCCAGCAGTTCCCAAGCTGGACAGGGATTCACCGGGGAGCTGTTTTTT	CASSSQAGQGFTGELFF
few	-	TRBV3-1	TRBJ1-1	TGTGCCAGCAGCAAAAACAGGGTTAGGAACACTGAAGCTTTCTTT	CASSKNRVRNTEAFF
few	TRBD1	TRBV7-9	TRBJ1-2	TGTGCCAGCAGCTCTTTGACAGGGGACAACGGTGGCTACACCTTC	CASSSLTGDNGGYTF
few	TRBD1	TRBV7-9	TRBJ1-2	TGTGCCAGCAGCTGGACAGGGGAGGCTAACTATGGCTACACCTTC	CASSWTGEANYGYTF
few	-	TRBV29-1	TRBJ1-1	TGCAGCGTTGAAGATCGGGGGACTGAAGCTTTCTTT	CSVEDRGTEAFF
few	-	TRBV4-1	TRBJ2-1	TGCGCCAGCAGCCAAGAAGGGGGGGGCGAGACGAATGAGCAGTTCTTC	CASSQEGGGETNEQFF
few	-	TRBV7-9	TRBJ2-7	TGTGCCAGCAGCCCCGGAGGAGGGAGAGGCGAGCAGTACTTC	CASSPGGGRGEQYF
few	-	TRBV7-2	TRBJ2-7	TGTGCCAGCAGCTTAGACACCTACGAGCAGTACTTC	CASSLDTYEQYF
few	-	TRBV3-1	TRBJ1-1	TGTGCCAGCACACGGACCTTGAACACTGAAGCTTTCTTT	CASTRTLNTEAFF
many	-	TRBV12-3/TRBV12-4	TRBJ1-1	TGTGCCAGCAGACACAACCTGAACACTGAAGCTTTCTTT	CASRHNLNTEAFF
many	-	TRBV28	TRBJ2-2	-	CASSFWFGAGELFF
many	TRBD2	TRBV5-1	TRBJ2-1	TGCGCCAGCAGCTTGGCTAGCGGGGGAGCCAGCTCCTACAATGAGCAGTTCTTC	CASSLASGGASSYNEQFF
many	TRBD2	TRBV7-2	TRBJ2-1	TGTGCCAGCAGCTTAGGTGTGACTAGCGGGGGGGAGCAGTTCTTC	CASSLGVTSGGEQFF
many	TRBD2	TRBV3-1	TRBJ2-2	TGTGCCAGCAGCACCCGACTAGCGGCTTTACCCGGGGAGCTGTTTTTT	CASSTRLAALPGELFF
few	-	TRBV4-1	TRBJ1-1	TGCGCCAGCAGCCAAGAACGGCCGTTTTACACTGAAGCTTTCTTT	CASSQERPFYTEAFF
few	-	TRBV19	TRBJ1-5	TGTGCCAGTAGTATGAGACCTAGCAATCAGCCCCAGCATTTT	CASSMRPSNQPQHF
few	TRBD2	TRBV4-3	TRBJ2-5	TGCGCCAGCAGCCTGGGACTAGCGGGGGGGCCTGAAGAGACCCAGTACTTC	CASSLGLAGGPEETQYF
many	-	TRBV14	TRBJ2-3	TGTGCCAGCAGCCAAGTTAACGCGGGGCCAGATACGCAGTATTTT	CASSQVNAGPDTQYF
-	-	TRBV6-5	TRBJ2-5	TGTGCCAGCAGTTACGGGGACCCTCGGGGGACCCAGTACTTC	CASSYGDPRGTQYF
-	TRBD2	TRBV5-6	TRBJ2-5	TGTGCCAGCAGCGGGGGACTAGCGGAACAAGAGACCCAGTACTTC	CASSGGLAEQETQYF
-	TRBD1	TRBV7-7	TRBJ2-1	TGTGCTAGCAGCTTTACAGGGGGCCCCTACAATGAGCAGTTCTTC	CASSFTGGPYNEQFF
few	TRBD1	TRBV29-1	TRBJ2-7	TGCAGCGGTCGACAGGGGGCTTACGAGCAGTACTTC	CSGRQGAYEQYF
-	-	TRBV6-2/TRBV6-3	TRBJ1-5	TGTGCCAGCAGTTTACAGGGAACTAGCAATCAGCCCCAGCATTTT	CASSLQGTSNQPQHF
few	-	TRBV7-9	TRBJ1-6	TGTGCCAGCAGCTTAGCTGCCGGTTCACCCCTCCACTTT	CASSLAAGSPLHF
few	TRBD1	TRBV6-1	TRBJ2-2	TGTGCCAGCAGCCCGACAGGGTCCGGGGAGCTGTTTTTT	CASSPTGSGELFF
few	TRBD2	TRBV7-9	TRBJ2-5	TGTGCCAGCAGCCCCGAGAGCGGGGGGCCAGAGACCCAGTACTTC	CASSPESGGPETQYF
many	TRBD1	TRBV20-1	TRBJ2-3	TGCAGTGCTAACTACAGGGGGCGCTACACAGATACGCAGTATTTT	CSANYRGRYTDTQYF
-	TRBD2	TRBV9	TRBJ2-1	TGTGCCAGCAGGCCCCTGCCGAGCGGGGGGGGTAATGAGCAGTTCTTC	CASRPLPSGGGNEQFF
many	-	TRBV28	TRBJ2-5	TGTGCCAGCAGTTGGGTACAAGAGACCCAGTACTTC	CASSWVQETQYF
few	-	TRBV7-9	TRBJ2-5	TGTGCCAGCAGCTTAGCGAATATGGAGACCCAGTACTTC	CASSLANMETQYF
-	-	TRBV5-4	TRBJ2-1	TGTGCCAGCAGCTGGGGGCAGCTCAATGAGCAGTTCTTC	CASSWGQLNEQFF
few	-	TRBV28	TRBJ1-5	TGTGCCAGCAGTTTACTCGAGGGGGAGCCCCAGCATTTT	CASSLLEGEPQHF
few	-	TRBV6-5	TRBJ1-1	TGTGCCAGCAGTTACTCGTCTACCGCCACAAGGTCCGAAGCTTTCTTT	CASSYSSTATRSEAFF
-	-	TRBV7-9	TRBJ2-6	TGTGCCAGCAGCTTCCGGAGGGCTGGGGCCAACGTCCTGACTTTC	CASSFRRAGANVLTF
-	TRBD2	TRBV7-9	TRBJ2-1	TGTGCCAGCCGAGATAGCGGGGTTGATGAGCAGTTCTTC	CASRDSGVDEQFF
-	-	TRBV6-1	TRBJ2-3	TGTGCCAGCTCCACGACGGCTCTAGGCACAGATACGCAGTATTTT	CASSTTALGTDTQYF
-	TRBD2	TRBV4-1	TRBJ2-2	TGCGCCAGCAGCCAAGATCTAGCGGGGGGGCGGGAGCTGTTTTTT	CASSQDLAGGRELFF
few	-	TRBV6-4	TRBJ2-1	TGTGCCAGCAGTGACCAGGGGAATGAGCAGTTCTTC	CASSDQGNEQFF
-	-	TRBV4-1	TRBJ1-5	TGCGCCAGCAGCCAAGAATTGGGGTATAGCAATCAGCCCCAGCATTTT	CASSQELGYSNQPQHF
-	-	TRBV29-1	TRBJ1-1	TGCAGCCTCTCTCGGGCGGGGCGGGGTACTGAAGCTTTCTTT	CSLSRAGRGTEAFF
few	-	TRBV6-5	TRBJ1-1	TGTGCCAGCAGTTATACGGGTCGGAACACTGAAGCTTTCTTT	CASSYTGRNTEAFF